The clone carrying this T cell receptor beta chain showed up just a few times. The sample comes from a study of blood T cell repertoires in COVID-19. For the study at large: Acute and convalescent COVID-19 specimens originated in the United States, Italy and Spain.

Sequencing used immunoSEQ multiplex PCR; TCRdb keeps in-frame clones, though not all of them. Of around 150,000 clones listed, around 86% are singletons. V dropped 6 bases and J dropped 4 bases, with 13 bases sitting between them. Looked up from germline, CDR1 is MNHEY and CDR2 is SVGEGT. This CDR3 is 14 amino acids long. This TCR was recovered from a woman aged 55-70 years with active or convalescent COVID-19. This sequence joins TRBV6-2 or TRBV6-3 and TRBJ1-5; no firm D call. Sequences were obtained from peripheral blood. The CDR3 region is CASSPSYGNQPQHF. In nucleotides, the CDR3 is TGTGCCAGCAGCCCGAGCTACGGGAATCAGCCCCAGCATTTT.